This T cell receptor (beta chain) was found in a study of OX40 agonist ivuxolimab in advanced cancers. Study-level information: Two patients with cutaneous melanoma and one with hepatocellular carcinoma, three in total, showed partial responses.

General observations from the study: The authors did not determine the antigen specificity of the expanded peripheral T cells. At 0.1 to 3.0 mg/kg and by week 6, CD4+ and CD8+ T cells in the blood had expanded clonally.

For this clone: What it binds is unknown.

Germline CDR1 and CDR2: LNHDA and SQIVND (reference sequence). This CDR3 comprises 12 residues. Trimming cost V 8 bases and J 4 bases; bases outside gene matches: 1. The table came from immunoSEQ multiplex PCR; TCRdb's copy has only in-frame clones and leaves some out. The data show tens of thousands of clones, around 84% seen once. This sample comprised CD4+ or CD8+ T cells sorted from blood, obtained in a trial of the OX40 agonist ivuxolimab. This chain uses TRBV19 with TRBJ1-2; TRBD1 matches 10 bases. The clonotype comes from an adult with an advanced solid tumor such as melanoma, head and neck, liver or kidney cancer. CDR3 in amino acids: CASGDRGYGYTF. The CDR3 DNA reads TGTGCCAGTGGGGACAGGGGCTATGGCTACACCTTC.